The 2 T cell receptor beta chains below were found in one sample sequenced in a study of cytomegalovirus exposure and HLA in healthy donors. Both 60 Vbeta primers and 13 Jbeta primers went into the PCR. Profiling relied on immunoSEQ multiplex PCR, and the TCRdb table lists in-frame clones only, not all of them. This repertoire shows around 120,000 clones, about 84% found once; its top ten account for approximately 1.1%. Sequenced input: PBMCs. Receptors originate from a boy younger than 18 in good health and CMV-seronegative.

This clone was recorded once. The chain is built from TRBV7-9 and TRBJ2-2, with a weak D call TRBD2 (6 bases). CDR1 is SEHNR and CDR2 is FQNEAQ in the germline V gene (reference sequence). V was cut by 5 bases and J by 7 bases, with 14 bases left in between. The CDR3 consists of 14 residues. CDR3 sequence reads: CASSIRDFVGELFF. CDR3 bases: TGTGCCAGCAGCATTCGGGACTTCGTCGGGGAGCTGTTTTTT.

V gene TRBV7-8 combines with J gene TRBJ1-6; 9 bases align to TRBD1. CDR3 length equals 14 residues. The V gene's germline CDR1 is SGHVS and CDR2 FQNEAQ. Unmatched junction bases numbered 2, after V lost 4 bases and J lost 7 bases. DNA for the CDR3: TGTGCCAGCAGCTACGACAGGGGGAATTCACCCCTCCACTTT. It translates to CASSYDRGNSPLHF.